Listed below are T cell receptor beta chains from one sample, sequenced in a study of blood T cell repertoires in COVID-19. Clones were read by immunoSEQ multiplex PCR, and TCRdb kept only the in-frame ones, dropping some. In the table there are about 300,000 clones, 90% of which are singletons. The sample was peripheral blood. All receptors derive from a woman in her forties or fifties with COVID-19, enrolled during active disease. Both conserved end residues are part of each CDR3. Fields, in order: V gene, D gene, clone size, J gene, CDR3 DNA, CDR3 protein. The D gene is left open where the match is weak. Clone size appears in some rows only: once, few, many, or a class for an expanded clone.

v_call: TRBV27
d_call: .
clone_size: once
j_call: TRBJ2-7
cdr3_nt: TGTGCCAGCAACGACAGGGCGGGGGAGCAGTACTTC
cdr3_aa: CASNDRAGEQYF

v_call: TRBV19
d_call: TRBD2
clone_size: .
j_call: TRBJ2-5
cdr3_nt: TGTGCCAGTAGCCCGCAAGAGGCGGGAGGACTAGAGACCCAGTACTTC
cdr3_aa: CASSPQEAGGLETQYF

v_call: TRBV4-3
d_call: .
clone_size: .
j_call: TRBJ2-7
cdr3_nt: TGCGCCAGCAGCCAAGTCCACATGGACGAGCAGTACTTC
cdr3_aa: CASSQVHMDEQYF

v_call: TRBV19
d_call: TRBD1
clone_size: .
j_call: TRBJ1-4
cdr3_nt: TGTGCCAGTAGGTGGGGACAGCGATCTAATGAAAAACTGTTTTTT
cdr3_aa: CASRWGQRSNEKLFF

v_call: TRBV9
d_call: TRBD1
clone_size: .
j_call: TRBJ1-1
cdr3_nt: TGTGCCAGCAGCGGAAGTACAGGGGGTCCAGCTGAAGCTTTCTTT
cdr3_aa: CASSGSTGGPAEAFF

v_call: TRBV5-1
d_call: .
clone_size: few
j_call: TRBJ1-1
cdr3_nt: TGCGCCAGCAGCTTATACTCGGACAGGAACACTGAAGCTTTCTTT
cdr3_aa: CASSLYSDRNTEAFF

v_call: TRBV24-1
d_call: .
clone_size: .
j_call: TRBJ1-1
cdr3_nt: TGTGCCACCAGTGATTACACGGGTTATGAAGCTTTCTTT
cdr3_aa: CATSDYTGYEAFF

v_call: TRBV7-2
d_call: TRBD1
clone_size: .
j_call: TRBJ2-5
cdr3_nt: TGTGCCAGCAGCTTTCTTAACAGGGGAGAGACCCAGTACTTC
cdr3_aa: CASSFLNRGETQYF

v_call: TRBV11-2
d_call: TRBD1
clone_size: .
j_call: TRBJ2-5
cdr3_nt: TGTGCCAGCAGCACCGGGACAGGGGGCACTCAAGAGACCCAGTACTTC
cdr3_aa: CASSTGTGGTQETQYF

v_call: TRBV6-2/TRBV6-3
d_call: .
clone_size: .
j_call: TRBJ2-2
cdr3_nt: TGTGCCAGCAGTCCCCCCTCCTTCGCCGGGGAGCTGTTTTTT
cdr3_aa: CASSPPSFAGELFF

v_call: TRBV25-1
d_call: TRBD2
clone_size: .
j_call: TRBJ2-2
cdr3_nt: TGTGCCAGCAGTGAGGCCGGGACTAGCCGGAGCGGGGAGCTGTTTTTT
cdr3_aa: CASSEAGTSRSGELFF

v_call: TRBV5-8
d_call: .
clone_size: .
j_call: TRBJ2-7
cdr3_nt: TGTGCCAGCAGCTTTCGTGAGGGTAACGAGCAGTACTTC
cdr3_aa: CASSFREGNEQYF

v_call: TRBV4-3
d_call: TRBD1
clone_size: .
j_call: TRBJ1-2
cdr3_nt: TGCGCCAGCAGCCAAGAACGACAGGGGGCGGTTGGCTACACCTTC
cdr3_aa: CASSQERQGAVGYTF

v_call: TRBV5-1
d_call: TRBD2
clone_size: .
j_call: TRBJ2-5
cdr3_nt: TGCGCCAGCAGCCGACTAGCGGGGCAAGAGACCCAGTACTTC
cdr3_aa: CASSRLAGQETQYF

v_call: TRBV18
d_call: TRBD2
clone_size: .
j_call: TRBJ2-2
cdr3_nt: TGTGCCAGCTCATCCACCATAGCGGGAGGGACCGGGGAGCTGTTTTTT
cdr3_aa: CASSSTIAGGTGELFF

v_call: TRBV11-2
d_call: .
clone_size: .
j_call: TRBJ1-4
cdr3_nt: TGTGCCAGTTCCGGCGGAGAGAATGAAAAACTGTTTTTT
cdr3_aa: CASSGGENEKLFF

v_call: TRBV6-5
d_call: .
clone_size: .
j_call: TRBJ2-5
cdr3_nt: TGTGCCAGCAGATCTCAGGGGACCCAGTACTTC
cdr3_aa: CASRSQGTQYF

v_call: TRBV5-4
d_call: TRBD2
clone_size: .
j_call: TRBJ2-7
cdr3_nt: TGTGCCAGCAGCTCTCCGAGCGGGAGTCAAGGGGAGCAGTACTTC
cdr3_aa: CASSSPSGSQGEQYF

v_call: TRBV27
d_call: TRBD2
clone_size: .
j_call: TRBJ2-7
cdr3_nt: TGTGCCAGCAGTTGGGCAGGGCGGACTAGCGGGAGATGGTACGAGCAGTACTTC
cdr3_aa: CASSWAGRTSGRWYEQYF

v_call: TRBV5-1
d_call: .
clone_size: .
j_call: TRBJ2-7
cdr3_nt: TGCGCCAGCAGCTTGCAATGGGGCCACTACGAGCAGTACTTC
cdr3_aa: CASSLQWGHYEQYF

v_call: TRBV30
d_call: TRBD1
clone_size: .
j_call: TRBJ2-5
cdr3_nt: TGTGCCTGGAGAAGGGGGCTAGGGGAGACCCAGTACTTC
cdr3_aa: CAWRRGLGETQYF

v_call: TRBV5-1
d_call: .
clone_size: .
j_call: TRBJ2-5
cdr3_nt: TGCGCCAGCAGCCTAGACAGAGGTTTGGGGACCCAGTACTTC
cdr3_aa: CASSLDRGLGTQYF

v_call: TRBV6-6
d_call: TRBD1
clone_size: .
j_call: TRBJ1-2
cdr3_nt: TGTGCCAGCAGTAACAGGGGCCAGGGAGGCTATGGCTACACCTTC
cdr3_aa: CASSNRGQGGYGYTF

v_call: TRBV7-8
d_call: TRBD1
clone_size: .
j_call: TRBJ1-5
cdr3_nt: TGTGCCAGCAGCTTAGCCCACAGGGGTAATCAGCCCCAGCATTTT
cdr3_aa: CASSLAHRGNQPQHF

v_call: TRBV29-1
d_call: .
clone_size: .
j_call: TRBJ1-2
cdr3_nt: TGCAGCGTTTACAGGGTGGGGGCTGGCGGCTACACCTTC
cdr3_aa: CSVYRVGAGGYTF

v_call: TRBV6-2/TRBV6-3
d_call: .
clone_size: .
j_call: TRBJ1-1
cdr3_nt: TGTGCCAGCAGTTTCTGGGCCAACACTGAAGCTTTCTTT
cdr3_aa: CASSFWANTEAFF

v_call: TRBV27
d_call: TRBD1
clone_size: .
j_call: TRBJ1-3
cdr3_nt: TGTGCCAGCAGCCGGGGACAGGGGGCCAAGGCAAACACCATATATTTT
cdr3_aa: CASSRGQGAKANTIYF

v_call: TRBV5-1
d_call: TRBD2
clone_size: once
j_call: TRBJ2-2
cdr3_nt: TGCGCCAGCAGCTTAGCGGGATACACCGGGGAGCTGTTTTTT
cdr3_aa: CASSLAGYTGELFF

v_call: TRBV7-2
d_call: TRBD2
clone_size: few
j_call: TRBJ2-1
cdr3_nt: TGTGCCAGCAGCGACGGCCCGGGACTAGCGGGACGTGAGCAGTTCTTC
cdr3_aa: CASSDGPGLAGREQFF

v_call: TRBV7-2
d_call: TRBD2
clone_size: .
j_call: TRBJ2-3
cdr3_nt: TGTGCCAGCAGCTTAGGTCTGCTAGCGGGAGGTAGAGCAGATACGCAGTATTTT
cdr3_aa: CASSLGLLAGGRADTQYF

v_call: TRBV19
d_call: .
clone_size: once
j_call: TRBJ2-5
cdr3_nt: TGTGCCAGTAGTATCGGGGGAGGGGGTACCCAGTACTTC
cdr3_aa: CASSIGGGGTQYF

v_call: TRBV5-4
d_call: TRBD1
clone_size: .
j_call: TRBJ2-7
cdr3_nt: TGTGCCAGCAGCTTGGCAGGGGGCAGCTTAACCTACGAGCAGTACTTC
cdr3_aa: CASSLAGGSLTYEQYF

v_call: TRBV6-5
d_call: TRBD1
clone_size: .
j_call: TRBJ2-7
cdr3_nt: TGTGCCAGCAGGCCGGGACAGGGGACCTACGAGCAGTACTTC
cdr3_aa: CASRPGQGTYEQYF

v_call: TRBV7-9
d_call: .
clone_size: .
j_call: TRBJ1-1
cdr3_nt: TGTGCCAGCAGCCGAGTCACTGAAGCTTTCTTT
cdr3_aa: CASSRVTEAFF

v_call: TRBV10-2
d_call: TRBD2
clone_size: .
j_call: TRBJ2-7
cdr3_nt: TGCGCCAGCAGTGCGGGAGGCAGCTACGAGCAGTACTTC
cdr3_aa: CASSAGGSYEQYF

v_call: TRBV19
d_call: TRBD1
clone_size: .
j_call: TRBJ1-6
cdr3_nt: TGTGCCAGTAGTACAGGGGGATATTCACCCCTCCACTTT
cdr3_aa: CASSTGGYSPLHF

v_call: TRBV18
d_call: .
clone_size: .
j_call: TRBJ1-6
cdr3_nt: TGTGCCAGCTCACCACTGCATCTAACAGATAATTCACCCCTCCACTTT
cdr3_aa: CASSPLHLTDNSPLHF

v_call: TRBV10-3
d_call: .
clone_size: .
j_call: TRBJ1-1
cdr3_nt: TGTGCCATCACCCCGACAGGTGCCATGAACACTGAAGCTTTCTTT
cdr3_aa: CAITPTGAMNTEAFF

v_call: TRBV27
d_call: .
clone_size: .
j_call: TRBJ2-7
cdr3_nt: TGTGCCAGCAGTTTAATGGGCAGGCCCTACGAGCAGTACTTC
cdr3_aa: CASSLMGRPYEQYF

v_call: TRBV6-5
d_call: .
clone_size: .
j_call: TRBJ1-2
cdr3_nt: TGTGCCAGCAGTTACTCCCGAAGTGGAGGAGGCTACACCTTC
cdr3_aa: CASSYSRSGGGYTF

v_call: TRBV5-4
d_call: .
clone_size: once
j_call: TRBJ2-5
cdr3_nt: TGTGCCAGCAGCCCGATTAGAGGGGAGACCCAGTACTTC
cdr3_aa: CASSPIRGETQYF

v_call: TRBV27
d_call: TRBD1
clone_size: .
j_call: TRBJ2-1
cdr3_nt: TGTGCCTCTATCTTTCTCGGGACAGGGGAGCAGTTCTTC
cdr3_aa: CASIFLGTGEQFF

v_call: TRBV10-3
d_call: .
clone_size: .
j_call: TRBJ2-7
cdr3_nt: TGTGCCATCAGTGGGGGGGGCGCAGGGCAGTACTTC
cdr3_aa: CAISGGGAGQYF

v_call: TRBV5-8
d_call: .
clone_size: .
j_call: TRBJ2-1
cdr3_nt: TGTGCCAGCAGCTTGGCGGGGGGCATCTACAATGAGCAGTTCTTC
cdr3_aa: CASSLAGGIYNEQFF

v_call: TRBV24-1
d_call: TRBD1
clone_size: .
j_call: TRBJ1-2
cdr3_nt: TGTGCCACCAGTGACTCCGGGACAGGGTATGGCTACACCTTC
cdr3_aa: CATSDSGTGYGYTF

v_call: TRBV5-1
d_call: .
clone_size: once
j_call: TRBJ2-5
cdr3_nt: TGCGCCAGCAGCTTGGGCAGTCAAGAGACCCAGTACTTC
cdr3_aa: CASSLGSQETQYF

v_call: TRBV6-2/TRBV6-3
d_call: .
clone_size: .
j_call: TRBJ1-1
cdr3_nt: TGTGCCAGCAGCCCTACGGCGACAGGGAACACTGAAGCTTTCTTT
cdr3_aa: CASSPTATGNTEAFF

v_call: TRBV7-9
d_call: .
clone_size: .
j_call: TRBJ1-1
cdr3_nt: TGTGCCAGCAGCTGGTTTGGACAGCCCCGTGAAGCTTTCTTT
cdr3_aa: CASSWFGQPREAFF

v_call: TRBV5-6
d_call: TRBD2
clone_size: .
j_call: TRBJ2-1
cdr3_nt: TGTGCCAGCAGCTATGGACTAGCGAAGGCCAATGAGCAGTTCTTC
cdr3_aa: CASSYGLAKANEQFF

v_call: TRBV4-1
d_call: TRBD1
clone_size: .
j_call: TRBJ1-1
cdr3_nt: TGCGCCAGCAGCCGGGCAGGGGGCAAGGGGGACACTGAAGCTTTCTTT
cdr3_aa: CASSRAGGKGDTEAFF

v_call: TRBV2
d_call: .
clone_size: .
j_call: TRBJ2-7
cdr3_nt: TGTGCCAGCAGTGATCCAGAGGGAGTCTCGCGCGAGCAGTACTTC
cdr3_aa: CASSDPEGVSREQYF

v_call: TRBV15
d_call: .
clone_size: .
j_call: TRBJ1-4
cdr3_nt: TGTGCCACCAGCAGAGATAGGGGCAATGAAAAACTGTTTTTT
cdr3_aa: CATSRDRGNEKLFF

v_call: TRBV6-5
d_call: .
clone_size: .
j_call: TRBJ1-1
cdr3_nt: TGTGCCAGCAGACCAGGCGCCCGGACAGCTGAAGCTTTCTTT
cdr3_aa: CASRPGARTAEAFF

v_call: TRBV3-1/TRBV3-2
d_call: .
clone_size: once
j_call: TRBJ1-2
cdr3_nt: TGTGCCAGCAGCCAGAGGCAGCTAGGGGGCTATGGCTACACCTTC
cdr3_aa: CASSQRQLGGYGYTF

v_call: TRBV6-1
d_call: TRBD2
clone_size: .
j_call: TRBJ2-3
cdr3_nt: TGTGCCAGCAGTGAACGGGGACTAGCGGGAGATACGCAGTATTTT
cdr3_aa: CASSERGLAGDTQYF

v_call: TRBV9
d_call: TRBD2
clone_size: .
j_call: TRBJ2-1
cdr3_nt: TGTGCCAGCAGCCGACGGACTAGCGGTTACAATGAGCAGTTCTTC
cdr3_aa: CASSRRTSGYNEQFF

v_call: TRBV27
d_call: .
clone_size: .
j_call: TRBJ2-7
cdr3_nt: TGTGCCAGCAGTCGGGAGTCAGGATATTCCTACGAGCAGTACTTC
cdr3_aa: CASSRESGYSYEQYF

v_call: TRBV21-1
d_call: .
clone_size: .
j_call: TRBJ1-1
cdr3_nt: TGTGCCAGCAGCAAATTAATTCGTAATACAGGGGCTACCATGAACACTGAAGCTTTCTTT
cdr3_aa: CASSKLIRNTGATMNTEAFF

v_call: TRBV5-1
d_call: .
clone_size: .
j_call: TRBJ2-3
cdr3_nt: TGCGCCAGCAGCCCCCGGACAGAACAGAGGACTACAGATACGCAGTATTTT
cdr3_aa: CASSPRTEQRTTDTQYF

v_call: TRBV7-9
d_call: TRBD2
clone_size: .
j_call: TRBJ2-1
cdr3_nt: TGTGCCAGCAGGCCTCCTGGACTAGCGGGAGGAGTGGATGAGCAGTTCTTC
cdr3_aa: CASRPPGLAGGVDEQFF